These 29 T cell receptor beta chains originate from one sample sequenced in a study of regulatory T cells in long-lasting Graves disease. TCR beta libraries were built with iRepertoire HTBI primers and Arm-PCR of CDR3 regions. TCRdb used MiXCR to reprocess the multiplex PCR reads, holding one entry per CDR3 protein. The data contain just over 600,000 distinct CDR3 sequences, less than 20% of them seen just once; the ten biggest clones take up around 18%. Indicated time point: newly diagnosed GD, antithyroid drugs for less than 3 months. Generation of the TCR library employed RNA extracted from PBMCs. This sample also belongs to another study, concerning T cells in Graves' hyperthyroidism and ophthalmopathy.

Source: peripheral blood mononuclear cells (PBMCs), taken at new diagnosis, from a patient treated with antithyroid drugs. The receptors derive from a young woman with Graves disease.

This clonotype was observed at least ten times. CDR3: CASSLSPPYNEQFF. The CDR3 nucleotides are TGTGCCAGCAGTTTAAGCCCACCCTACAATGAGCAGTTCTTC. The V gene is TRBV28, the J gene TRBJ2-1; unclear D gene. Trimming pared 2 bases from V and 2 bases from J, leaving 7 bases between. This CDR3 has 14 residues. Looked up from germline, CDR1 is MDHEN and CDR2 is SYDVKM.

The rearrangement joins TRBV7-9 to TRBJ2-3; 7 bases map to TRBD1. The trim removed 5 bases at V and 2 bases at J, leaving 10 bases unmatched. The V gene's germline CDR1 is SEHNR and CDR2 FQNEAQ (reference sequence). The CDR3 sequence is 16 residues long. CDR3 region: CASSQTPGTDTDTQYF. CDR3 in DNA: TGTGCCAGCAGCCAGACGCCCGGGACAGACACAGATACGCAGTATTTT.

This clonotype showed up many times. J is TRBJ2-2 and V is TRBV28; D gene unclear. Per germline, CDR1 MDHEN and CDR2 SYDVKM. Trimming removed 6 bases at V and 7 bases at J, with 12 bases between. This CDR3 region has 13 residues. The CDR3 DNA reads TGTGCCAGCAGCCCCCGTTCGGGCGGGGAGCTGTTTTTT. Its translation: CASSPRSGGELFF.

This chain uses TRBV12-3 or TRBV12-4 with TRBJ2-2, with D unclear. V dropped 6 bases and J dropped 2 bases, with 10 bases sitting between them. This CDR3 is 14 amino acids long. In DNA, the CDR3 is TGTGCCAGCAGCCGCCCGATTAACACCGGGGAGCTGTTTTTT. Translation gives CASSRPINTGELFF.

This clonotype came up many times. The chain is built from TRBV20-1 and TRBJ2-1; 8 bases map to TRBD1. Trimming at V came to 6 bases and at J to 5 bases, leaving 12 bases not matched to a gene. The V gene's germline CDR1 is DFQATT and CDR2 SNEGSKA (reference sequence). The CDR3 sequence is 15 residues long. The CDR3 nucleotides are TGCAGTGCCCAGGGGGCTCAACACAATAACAATGAGCAGTTCTTC. The encoded protein is CSAQGAQHNNNEQFF.

About this clonotype: A single base separates this from a much larger clone, so it may be a read error. The chain recombines TRBV27 with TRBJ1-1; D remains ambiguous. This CDR3 contains 16 residues. Trimming left V 6 bases short and J 4 bases short, with 21 bases between. Germline-derived CDR1 and CDR2 are MNHEY and SMNVEV (reference sequence). This chain's CDR3 is CASRTTRLLMSTEAFF. CDR3 nucleotide sequence: TGTGCCAGCAGAACGACCAGGCTCTTAATGAGCACTGAAGCTTTCTTT.

This clonotype was seen a few times. The chain combines TRBV20-1 with TRBJ2-5, with D possibly being TRBD1 or TRBD2 (5 bases each). Germline V gene sequence: CDR1 DFQATT, CDR2 SNEGSKA (reference sequence). The CDR3 length is 14 residues. Trimming left V 3 bases short and J 4 bases short, with 15 bases between. CDR3 in DNA: TGCAGTGCTAGGCGAGGGACGGGCGGAGAGACCCAGTACTTC. Translation gives CSARRGTGGETQYF.

V and J are TRBV5-1 and TRBJ2-3; a possible D gene is TRBD1 (6 bases). Germline CDR1 SGHRS, CDR2 YFSETQ. The CDR3 loop spans 16 amino acids. The germline V and J ends were trimmed by 4 bases and 3 bases, with 18 bases remaining between them. CDR3 nucleotides: TGCGCCAGCAGCCGGAGTATCCGACAGGAGACAGATACGCAGTATTTT. It yields the protein CASSRSIRQETDTQYF.

The V call is TRBV6-1, the J call TRBJ2-6, with no clear D. The CDR3 is 15 amino acids. Germline lookup yields CDR1 MNHNS and CDR2 SASEGT. V lost 3 bases and J 0 bases, leaving 6 bases between the germline ends. The CDR3, as DNA: TGTGCCAGCAGTGAGCGGTACTCTGGGGCCAACGTCCTGACTTTC. Encoded protein: CASSERYSGANVLTF.

The CDR3 nucleotides are TGTGCCAGCAGTGGTGAACAGGGGGGGTACGAGCAGTACTTC. Protein product: CASSGEQGGYEQYF. The chain couples TRBV6-1 to TRBJ2-7, with TRBD1 as a possible D gene (8 bases). V dropped 4 bases and J dropped 4 bases, with 14 bases sitting between them. This CDR3 contains 14 residues. Germline CDR1 reads MNHNS; CDR2 reads SASEGT.

The chain joins TRBV19 to TRBJ2-3; D gene ambiguous. With 7 bases removed from V and 5 bases from J, the gap between germline ends came to 7 bases. Germline V gene sequence: CDR1 LNHDA, CDR2 SQIVND (reference sequence). The CDR3 has 11 amino acids. CDR3 amino acids: CASKLQDTQYF. The CDR3 DNA follows: TGTGCCAGTAAACTCCAAGATACGCAGTATTTT.

Ten or more counts support this clonotype. For the CDR3, the DNA is TGCAGTGCGGAGGACGTCGGAAACTATGGCTACACCTTC. Its protein product is CSAEDVGNYGYTF. The V gene is TRBV20-1, the J gene TRBJ1-2; D unclear. Germline V gives CDR1 DFQATT, CDR2 SNEGSKA (reference sequence). V gave up 6 bases and J gave up 2 bases, with 13 bases separating them. The CDR3 is 13 residues long.

This clonotype was found a few times. The V call is TRBV30, the J call TRBJ1-5; possible D gene TRBD1, 5 bases. This CDR3 comprises 15 residues. Per germline, CDR1 GTSNPN and CDR2 SVGIG (reference sequence). Trimming stripped 3 bases from V and 2 bases from J, with 14 bases between. CDR3 in DNA: TGTGCCTGGAGCAAAGGGGCCGTCGGCAATCAGCCCCAGCATTTT. Translating gives CAWSKGAVGNQPQHF.

This clonotype was seen repeatedly, ten times or more. The chain has TRBV28 and TRBJ1-4; D is unresolved. This CDR3 contains 12 residues. V gave up 9 bases and J gave up 8 bases, with 13 bases separating them. The V gene's germline CDR1 is MDHEN and CDR2 SYDVKM. This CDR3 reads CASSGVGEKLFF. CDR3 coding DNA: TGTGCCAGTTCAGGAGTAGGGGAAAAACTGTTTTTT.

This clonotype was seen repeatedly, ten times or more. CDR3 bases: TGTGCCAGCAAGGGACAGGGGGTTTTACTTACAAGCTATGGCTACACCTTC. Its protein is CASKGQGVLLTSYGYTF. The rearrangement links TRBV28 to TRBJ1-2; 11 bases agree with TRBD1. The CDR3 spans 17 residues. CDR1 MDHEN and CDR2 SYDVKM come from the germline V gene. J was trimmed by 4 bases and V by 7 bases; bases with no gene match: 14.

The table lists this clonotype with many counts. The chain recombines TRBV18 with TRBJ2-7, with D unclear. V lost 6 bases and J lost 5, with 14 bases in between. This CDR3 has 13 amino acids. Germline loops: CDR1 KGHSH, CDR2 LQKENI. The DNA for the CDR3 is TGTGCCAGCTCGCCGATCCTAAAACACGAGCAGTACTTC. It codes for CASSPILKHEQYF.

This clonotype was picked up many times. The chain recombines TRBV7-9 with TRBJ2-3, with D uncertain. The ends were cut back, 8 bases at V and 3 bases at J, with 9 bases in the middle. This CDR3 spans 12 amino acids. Germline lookup yields CDR1 SEHNR and CDR2 FQNEAQ (reference sequence). The CDR3 bases are TGTGCCAGCGGAAAAGGGACAGATACGCAGTATTTT. Amino acid sequence: CASGKGTDTQYF. Supplemented by reference TRBV7-9 and TRBJ2-3, the full variable domain reads DTGVSQNPRHKITKRGQNVTFRCDPISEHNRLYWYRQTLGQGPEFLTYFQNEAQLEKSRLLSDRFSAERPKGSFSTLEIQRTEQGDSAMYLCASGKGTDTQYFGPGTRLTVL.

The chain couples TRBV20-1 to TRBJ1-3; D unclear. Between the trimmed V and J ends, which lost 3 bases and 0 bases, there was a span of 12 bases. Germline V gene lookup returns CDR1 DFQATT and CDR2 SNEGSKA (reference sequence). The CDR3 is 15 amino acids. The CDR3 region is CSASDAADSGNTIYF. The CDR3 DNA is TGCAGTGCTAGCGATGCTGCAGACTCTGGAAACACCATATATTTT.

The table lists this clonotype with many counts. The V gene is TRBV28, the J gene TRBJ1-4; D uncertain. Trimming removed 3 bases at V and 0 bases at J, with 11 bases between. Germline V gene sequence: CDR1 MDHEN, CDR2 SYDVKM. The CDR3 extends over 16 amino acids. CDR3: CASSFLYKTTNEKLFF. CDR3 coding DNA: TGTGCCAGCAGTTTCCTCTACAAGACAACTAATGAAAAACTGTTTTTT.

About this clonotype itself: Given a much more abundant clone one base away, this may be a read error. The CDR3 DNA sequence: TGTGCCGGCAGTCCCCTTACTTCAGTAGGGGGCGCCTACTATGGCTACACCTTC. Its translation is CAGSPLTSVGGAYYGYTF. The V gene is TRBV27, the J gene TRBJ1-2, with 7 bases matching TRBD1. The length of the CDR3 is 18 residues. Germline V lookup: CDR1 MNHEY, CDR2 SMNVEV (reference sequence).

There are a few counts of this clonotype. This chain links TRBV5-1 with TRBJ2-7, with D possibly being TRBD1 (5 bases). From germline, CDR1 is SGHRS and CDR2 YFSETQ. Trimming cost V 2 bases and J 3 bases, with 12 bases left between them. The CDR3 totals 14 residues. CDR3 residues: CASSFDSRIYEQYF. Here the CDR3 DNA reads TGCGCCAGCAGCTTCGACAGCCGGATCTACGAGCAGTACTTC.

This clonotype was recorded at least ten times. J is TRBJ1-5 and V is TRBV3-1; D is uncertain. From germline, CDR1 is LGHDT and CDR2 YNNKEL (reference sequence). V was pared by 2 bases and J by 0 bases, with 2 bases between. The CDR3 has 13 residues. The DNA of the CDR3 is TGTGCCAGCAGCCAAAGTAGCAATCAGCCCCAGCATTTT. Residues: CASSQSSNQPQHF.

This clonotype was recorded a few times. The chain joins TRBV7-2 to TRBJ2-2, with D possibly TRBD1 on 5 matching bases. Germline V gene data show CDR1 as SGHTA and CDR2 as FQGNSA. The ends were cut back, 3 bases at V and 6 bases at J, with 8 bases in the middle. This CDR3 is built from 13 residues. The CDR3 region has the DNA TGTGCCAGCAGCTTTAAAGGGGCCGGGGAGCTGTTTTTT. It is translated as CASSFKGAGELFF.

This clonotype was picked up many times. The rearrangement uses TRBV20-1 and TRBJ2-7, with a tentative D call TRBD1 (6 bases). V dropped 5 bases and J dropped 0 bases, with 11 bases sitting between them. Germline CDR1 and CDR2: DFQATT and SNEGSKA (reference sequence). This CDR3 contains 13 residues. The DNA for the CDR3 is TGCAGTGCTGGCCGGACAGACTCCTACGAGCAGTACTTC. It specifies CSAGRTDSYEQYF.

This chain joins TRBV20-1 and TRBJ2-6, with D perhaps TRBD1 (5 bases). The CDR3 has 16 amino acids. The V end lost 3 bases, the J end lost 0 bases, and 12 bases lay between the germline ends. Germline-derived CDR1 and CDR2 are DFQATT and SNEGSKA (reference sequence). CDR3 protein: CSARGLGDSGANVLTF. For the CDR3, the DNA is TGCAGTGCTAGGGGTCTAGGGGACTCTGGGGCCAACGTCCTGACTTTC.

This clonotype was seen ten or more times. The chain couples TRBV7-9 to TRBJ2-3, with 8 bases aligning to TRBD2. V lost 5 bases and J lost 5; bases outside the gene matches: 6. Per germline, CDR1 SEHNR and CDR2 FQNEAQ (reference sequence). There are 14 residues in the CDR3. CDR3 residues: CASSVSGTIDTQYF. CDR3 DNA sequence: TGTGCCAGCAGCGTTAGCGGGACGATAGATACGCAGTATTTT.

At least ten counts were recorded for this clonotype. V usage is TRBV25-1 and J usage is TRBJ2-1; D may be TRBD1 or TRBD2 (5 bases each). The V gene's germline CDR1 is MGHDK and CDR2 SYGVNS. The CDR3 is made up of 15 amino acids. V lost 5 bases to trimming and J lost 3 bases, with 14 bases between them. In DNA form, the CDR3 reads TGTGCCAGCAGTCCCGGGACGGAAAGCTACAATGAGCAGTTCTTC. Encoded protein: CASSPGTESYNEQFF.

This clonotype was seen repeatedly, ten times or more. The chain recombines TRBV2 with TRBJ2-3; D possibly uses TRBD1 or TRBD2 (5 bases each). Germline CDR1 and CDR2: SNHLY and FYNNEI. This CDR3 is built from 12 residues. The V end was cut by 10 bases, the J end by 2 bases, with 10 bases between. The DNA for the CDR3 is TGTGCCACCGACGGGACCACAGATACGCAGTATTTT. Amino acids: CATDGTTDTQYF. The whole variable domain, remainder taken from reference TRBV2 and TRBJ2-3, is EPEVTQTPSHQVTQMGQEVILRCVPISNHLYFYWYRQILGQKVEFLVSFYNNEISEKSEIFDDQFSVERPDGSNFTLKIRSTKLEDSAMYFCATDGTTDTQYFGPGTRLTVL.

This chain joins TRBV6-1 and TRBJ2-7; 8 bases are a match to TRBD2. J was trimmed by 3 bases and V by 11 bases; bases with no gene match: 6. Germline-derived CDR1 and CDR2 are MNHNS and SASEGT. The CDR3 totals 12 residues. CDR3 in amino acids: CASGGGIYEQYF. CDR3 bases: TGTGCCTCGGGAGGGGGGATCTACGAGCAGTACTTC.